The entry below gives a single T cell receptor beta chain sequence along with its context. What it binds is unknown. The sample belongs to a study of T cells in localized non-small cell lung cancer. Study findings and constraints: It was uninvolved adjacent lung that showed the highest T cell clonality, exceeding tumor. Adjacent lung had a median 57 of the 100 largest tumor clones. Heterogeneity remains possible, as sequencing covered one tumor region only. In the blood, greater T cell density corresponded to longer overall survival.

TCRdb's table, derived via immunoSEQ multiplex PCR, lists solely in-frame clones and lacks some. Among more than 12,000 clones, about 80% were seen once, and the ten largest hold 4.1%. In germline, CDR1 is SGHAT, CDR2 FQNNGV. The germline V and J ends were trimmed by 2 bases and 11 bases, with 9 bases remaining between them. The CDR3 totals 11 residues. V gene TRBV11-2 combines with J gene TRBJ1-1, with no clear D. The sequence derives from a female donor of 60 years or more with stage I squamous cell lung carcinoma. The source material was peripheral blood, sampled before any cancer treatment. CDR3 nucleotide sequence: TGTGCCAGCAGCTTACGGGAGAGGGCTTTCTTT. Its translation is CASSLRERAFF.